This T cell receptor beta chain was identified in a study of CD4+ T cells in melanoma. In germline, CDR1 is LNHDA, CDR2 SQIVND (reference sequence). The germline V and J ends were trimmed by 6 bases and 0 bases, with 18 bases remaining between them. This CDR3 has 18 residues. In its sample, this clone was seen once. TCRdb's copy holds only in-frame clones and misses some; the assay was immunoSEQ multiplex PCR. In the table there are about 110,000 clones, 92% of which are singletons. This receptor was obtained from a human donor with melanoma. Sample: peripheral blood. The V gene is TRBV19, the J gene TRBJ2-6; a possible D gene is TRBD1 (5 bases). The CDR3 DNA sequence: TGTGCCAGTAGGCGCAACTTAGGGGTTAGCTCTGGGGCCAACGTCCTGACTTTC. This codes for CASRRNLGVSSGANVLTF.